A single sample is the source of the 18 T cell receptor beta chains below, sequenced in a study of shared clonotypes between healthy human individuals. This table comes from immunoSEQ multiplex PCR, and its TCRdb copy is limited to in-frame clones, with some not included. Of some 800,000 clones in the sample, about 92% were seen once. CD45RO-negative cells were positively selected for CCR7, leaving out terminally differentiated effector memory CD45RA+ cells. The material sequenced was naive CD8+ T cells sorted from blood. The receptor source for this set is a man aged 25-45 years in good health.

The rearrangement uses TRBV14 and TRBJ2-5, with D perhaps TRBD2 (6 bases). Germline-derived CDR1 and CDR2 are SGHDN and FVKESK. Trimming left V 3 bases short and J 2 bases short, with 13 bases between. This CDR3 region has 15 residues. CDR3: CASSQTGSSQETQYF. The DNA of the CDR3 is TGTGCCAGCAGCCAGACCGGGAGTTCTCAAGAGACCCAGTACTTC.

V gene TRBV29-1 combines with J gene TRBJ2-7, with D perhaps matching TRBD1 or TRBD2 (7 bases each). Germline assignment: CDR1 SQVTM and CDR2 ANQGSEA. The CDR3 spans 14 residues. Trimming shortened V by 4 bases and J by 4 bases, and 17 bases separated the two germline ends. As DNA, the CDR3 is TGCAGCGTTGGGGGGGGACAGTTCTTTTACGAGCAGTACTTC. It codes for CSVGGGQFFYEQYF.

The rearrangement uses TRBV30 and TRBJ2-3, with D unclear. Germline V gene lookup returns CDR1 GTSNPN and CDR2 SVGIG (reference sequence). Trimming pared 1 base from V and 1 base from J, leaving 9 bases between. The CDR3 covers 14 residues. DNA for the CDR3: TGTGCCTGGAGTGAAGGGTCGGGCACAGATACGCAGTATTTT. As protein: CAWSEGSGTDTQYF. The variable domain in full, completed from reference TRBV30 and TRBJ2-3, reads SQTIHQWPATLVQPVGSPLSLECTVEGTSNPNLYWYRQAAGRGLQLLFYSVGIGQISSEVPQNLSASRPQDRQFILSSKKLLLSDSGFYLCAWSEGSGTDTQYFGPGTRLTVL.

This chain uses TRBV9 with TRBJ2-7, with TRBD2 as a possible D gene (5 bases). Trimming removed 3 bases from V and 2 bases from J, with 15 bases in between. This CDR3 has 15 amino acids. Germline CDR1 reads SGDLS; CDR2 reads YYNGEE. CDR3 in amino acids: CASSAEGGPTYEQYF. The CDR3, as DNA: TGTGCCAGCAGCGCCGAAGGAGGTCCCACCTACGAGCAGTACTTC.

This chain joins TRBV4-1 and TRBJ2-5; 9 positions match TRBD2. With V trimmed by 4 bases and J by 0 bases, 15 bases remained unmatched. CDR1 and CDR2 from the germline V gene are MGHRA and YSYEKL. The CDR3 is 19 residues long. CDR3 residues: CASSLLWSAGGHDQETQYF. CDR3 in DNA: TGCGCCAGCAGCCTCTTATGGAGCGCGGGAGGGCATGACCAAGAGACCCAGTACTTC.

V gene TRBV6-1 combines with J gene TRBJ2-7; 7 nucleotides align to TRBD2. The CDR3 has 16 residues. V shed 3 bases and J 4 bases; nucleotides not matched to a gene: 12. Germline V gives CDR1 MNHNS, CDR2 SASEGT. The CDR3 here is CASSDFAGEGWYEQYF. The CDR3 DNA follows: TGTGCCAGCAGTGACTTTGCGGGAGAGGGGTGGTACGAGCAGTACTTC.

The V gene is TRBV15, the J gene TRBJ2-1; D call uncertain. The CDR3 runs to 13 residues. CDR1 is LNHNV, CDR2 YYDKDF, per germline (reference sequence). Trimming took 0 bases from V and 9 from J, leaving 9 bases between them. Here the CDR3 DNA reads TGTGCCACCAGCAGAGACCCCGTGTTTGAGCAGTTCTTC. Protein sequence: CATSRDPVFEQFF.

V gene TRBV12-5 combines with J gene TRBJ2-5; a possible D gene is TRBD2 (5 bases). CDR1 is LGHNT and CDR2 is FRNRAP in the germline V gene. The CDR3 spans 16 residues. The V end lost 3 bases, the J end lost 2 bases, and 16 bases lay between the germline ends. CDR3 bases: TGTGCTAGTGGTTTCCAAGGGATTCGGGGACAAGAGACCCAGTACTTC. It encodes CASGFQGIRGQETQYF.

The CDR3 here is CASGTRGSSYNEQFF. DNA for the CDR3: TGTGCCAGCGGAACCAGGGGGAGCTCCTACAATGAGCAGTTCTTC. The rearrangement uses TRBV28 and TRBJ2-1; TRBD1 matches 7 bases. The CDR3 covers 15 residues. Germline V gives CDR1 MDHEN, CDR2 SYDVKM. V lost 8 bases and J lost 0; bases outside the gene matches: 7.

The chain combines TRBV6-5 with TRBJ2-5; TRBD2 is a possible D gene (6 bases). Germline CDR1 and CDR2: MNHEY and SVGAGI. This CDR3 contains 16 residues. V was trimmed by 2 bases and J by 2 bases, leaving 15 bases between them. The CDR3 protein is CASSYGIAEHQETQYF. The CDR3 DNA sequence: TGTGCCAGCAGTTACGGGATAGCGGAGCATCAAGAGACCCAGTACTTC.

This chain uses TRBV9 with TRBJ2-7, with D possibly matching TRBD1 (6 bases). CDR3 length: 13 amino acids. Germline CDR1 reads SGDLS; CDR2 reads YYNGEE. V lost 2 bases, J lost 3 bases, and 9 bases lay in between. The CDR3 protein is CASSVKGDYEQYF. DNA of the CDR3: TGTGCCAGCAGCGTTAAGGGGGACTACGAGCAGTACTTC.

The chain is built from TRBV7-6 and TRBJ2-1; 9 nucleotides align to TRBD2. The junction had 7 bases not matched to a gene; V was cut back by 2 bases and J by 5 bases. The germline CDR1 and CDR2 sequences are SGHVS and FNYEAQ. The CDR3 runs 16 residues. Here the CDR3 reads CASSLPLAGSHNEQFF. As DNA, the CDR3 is TGTGCCAGCAGCTTACCCCTAGCGGGATCCCACAATGAGCAGTTCTTC.

The count of this clone is one. The genes are TRBV4-3 and TRBJ2-7; 9 bases agree with TRBD2. The CDR3 is made up of 15 amino acids. From germline, CDR1 is LGHNA and CDR2 YSLEER. Trimming removed 4 bases from V and 3 bases from J; junction bases left unmatched: 7. The CDR3 nucleotides are TGCGCCAGCAGCCCGCGACTAGCGGCCAGCTACGAGCAGTACTTC. As protein: CASSPRLAASYEQYF.

The J gene is TRBJ2-7, the V gene TRBV11-3; maybe TRBD1 (6 bases). The germline V and J ends were trimmed by 1 base and 6 bases, with 10 bases remaining between them. The CDR3 runs 13 residues. Germline CDR1 is SGHNT and CDR2 is YENEEA. Written as DNA, the CDR3 is TGTGCCAGCAGCTTAGGCACAGGGTTCGAGCAGTACTTC. Translation: CASSLGTGFEQYF.

This CDR3 reads CASSVDLARTGELFF. CDR3 DNA sequence: TGTGCCAGTAGCGTGGACCTAGCGCGCACCGGGGAGCTGTTTTTT. This chain links TRBV19 with TRBJ2-2, with D perhaps TRBD2 (6 bases). Trimming cost V 6 bases and J 4 bases, with 15 bases left between them. The germline V gene encodes CDR1 LNHDA and CDR2 SQIVND (reference sequence). The CDR3 loop spans 15 amino acids.

The V call is TRBV2, the J call TRBJ2-7; D may be TRBD1 or TRBD2 (6 bases each). CDR3 length: 13 amino acids. The germline V and J ends were trimmed by 9 bases and 2 bases, with 14 bases remaining between them. CDR1 and CDR2 from the germline V gene are SNHLY and FYNNEI. In DNA, the CDR3 is TGTGCCAGTGGGGGAGGACAGACCTACGAGCAGTACTTC. Its translation: CASGGGQTYEQYF.

CDR3: CASSFRDSQETQYF. The CDR3 DNA sequence: TGTGCCAGCAGCTTCCGGGACTCCCAAGAGACCCAGTACTTC. The rearrangement links TRBV7-2 to TRBJ2-5; D is perhaps TRBD2 (6 bases). The CDR3 has 14 amino acids. CDR1 and CDR2 from the germline V gene are SGHTA and FQGNSA. V lost 3 bases, J lost 1 base, and 9 bases lay in between.

The rearrangement links TRBV27 to TRBJ2-7; D remains unclear. Per germline, CDR1 MNHEY and CDR2 SMNVEV (reference sequence). The CDR3 is 13 residues long. Trimming pared 2 bases from V and 7 bases from J, leaving 12 bases between. The CDR3: CASSLVGLREQYF. In DNA, the CDR3 is TGTGCCAGCAGTTTAGTCGGGCTGAGGGAGCAGTACTTC.